This TCR beta chain was sequenced in a study of T cells in Graves' hyperthyroidism and ophthalmopathy (dated by TCRdb to between 2018 and 2021). Regarding the complete study: Peripheral blood was collected at initial diagnosis, before any treatment. The 75 to 100 discovery patients were divided at random into training and test sets in a 7:3 ratio. In six Graves' hyperthyroidism patients, the study also compared T-cell repertoires from thyroid tissue with T-cell repertoires from blood. The paper reports TCR Vbeta CDR3 sequencing of over 120 peripheral blood samples: some 44 ophthalmopathy, around 80 hyperthyroidism and about 17 progressor patients. An independent validation cohort of fewer than 20 hyperthyroidism patients and about 15 patients who later progressed to ophthalmopathy tested prospective prediction of ophthalmopathy. Once sampling was done, hyperthyroidism patients were given methimazole at a starting dose of 30 mg daily, whereas ophthalmopathy patients were given high-dose intravenous methylprednisolone. To identify TCR V-J signatures that set the groups apart, the researchers used a discovery cohort of 90 to 100 patients, made up of under 50 with Graves' ophthalmopathy and some 56 with stable Graves' hyperthyroidism. Overall results and qualifications from the work: No statistical method was used to set the sample size in advance, and investigators knew the group allocation. Ophthalmopathy was separated from stable hyperthyroidism by a 13 V-J signature model, with approximately 86% sensitivity and about 81% specificity obtained in cross-validation and 80%/75% obtained in testing. Most expanded thyroid clonotypes (frequency above 0.001) were also found in blood, which suggests that blood repertoires may mirror thyroid immune responses. During validation, the model predicted progression to ophthalmopathy a median of approximately 7 months ahead of onset, with 70.59% sensitivity and under 85% specificity.

Hyperthyroidism patients were newly diagnosed, with disease duration under 2 months, and aged 18 to 65 years. The study excluded patients with uncontrolled infections, other autoimmune diseases, pregnancy or lactation. Diagnoses were established on the basis of clinical symptoms, serum thyroxine and TRAb, thyroid ultrasound, and orbital computed tomography. Blood from progressor patients was drawn when they were first diagnosed with hyperthyroidism, before any ophthalmopathy symptoms appeared. Ficoll-Paque density gradient centrifugation was used to isolate PBMCs from about 9.4 ml of fresh peripheral blood. Progressor patients were defined as those initially diagnosed with Graves' hyperthyroidism in whom ophthalmopathy developed during follow-up. Trizol reagent was used to extract total RNA, and RNA quality was then checked on an Agilent 2100 Bioanalyzer. The TCR beta CDR3 regions were amplified from the RNA transcripts. A first-round RT-PCR of the TCR CDR3 used the HTBI primer set with the Qiagen OneStep RT-PCR kit. Libraries were constructed in a second round of multiplex PCR, after which size selection and purification were carried out. Paired-end sequencing of the libraries was performed with 100 bp reads on an Illumina HiSeq2000. Processing in the source paper ran as follows. SOAPnuke was used to process the raw data, with reads discarded if the reads contained adapters or uncalled bases, had a mean Phred below 15, or lacked an exact constant-primer or identifier match. COPE v1.2.5 was used to merge high-quality paired reads, and clonotypes were defined as unique nucleotide sequences. MiTCR v1.1 was used to align the clonotypes against IMGT TRBV, TRBD and TRBJ reference segments. Only V-J combinations with frequency above 0.0001, covering about 99% of repertoires, were analysed. A TCS score was defined as the ratio of F50 (clonal expansion) to E x V (chaos), with BLOSUM62-based TCRdist applied between CDR3 peptides within each V-J. Welch's t-statistics and random forest reduced roughly 530 V-J features to 10 to 15, which were used in a naive Bayes classifier (R e1071). The public reads were reprocessed in TCRdb via fastp at Q25 and MiXCR, keeping in-frame beta chains. For every CDR3 protein sequence, its rows merge into one entry that carries the most common genes and DNA. TCRdb, rather than the study authors, made the V and J calls. The sample yields over 250,000 distinct CDR3 sequences; less than 30% were counted once. Over 25% of the sample goes to the ten largest clones.

Only one count was recorded for this clonotype. Its antigen is currently not known. No much larger clone exists at a distance of one base, and base qualities are not known. A single read counts as weak evidence. The CDR3 starts with the cysteine, ends with the phenylalanine, and has 12 residues. CDR3 DNA only is kept here, 36 bases in frame from base 1. Reading the germline V gene (reference sequence) gives CDR1 DFQATT and CDR2 SNEGSKA. V and J are truncated by 5 bases and 9 bases respectively, leaving an intervening sequence of 14 bases. The receptor's source is a man aged 40-49 years with Graves' hyperthyroidism that later progressed to Graves' ophthalmopathy. The sample comprised blood. The rearrangement joined TRBV20-1 to TRBJ1-5, with a tentative D gene TRBD1 over 5 matching bases. CDR3 loop: CSAPNRGGPQHF. The DNA sequence is given as TGCAGTGCTCCGAATCGGGGCGGGCCCCAGCATTTT.